The entry below gives a single T cell receptor (beta chain) sequence along with its context. Germline V CDR1 and CDR2: DFQATT, SNEGSKA (reference sequence). CDR3 length: 11 residues. With 5 bases clipped from V and 4 bases from J, the junction kept 0 bases outside the gene matches. This entry is derived from a study of technical replicates of blood from a handful of donors. Data came from immunoSEQ multiplex PCR; TCRdb stores just in-frame clones and leaves some out. The sample consists of more than 65,000 clones, under 97% of them appearing once. The chain is built from TRBV20-1 and TRBJ2-3, with TRBD2 matching over 7 bases. Sequenced: T cells isolated from PBMCs. The source of this sequence is a human donor in good health. CDR3 loop: CSAGRADTQYF. CDR3 DNA: TGCAGTGCTGGGAGGGCAGATACGCAGTATTTT.